Listed here are 6 T cell receptor beta chains from one sample, sequenced in a study of regulatory T cells in long-lasting Graves disease. The TCR beta library used iRepertoire HTBI primers with Arm-PCR amplification of CDR3. Each CDR3 protein is one row after TCRdb ran MiXCR on the multiplex PCR reads. The sample comprises more than 350,000 distinct CDR3 sequences, under 15% of which are singletons, and over 15% rests with the top ten. The time point here: newly diagnosed GD, antithyroid drugs for less than 3 months. Following extraction of RNA from PBMCs, that RNA was used to make the TCR library. These data also formed part of another study, on T cells in Graves' hyperthyroidism and ophthalmopathy.

The sample in question was peripheral blood mononuclear cells (PBMCs), obtained at new diagnosis, from a patient treated with antithyroid drugs. The origin of the receptors is a woman aged 30 to 39 with Graves disease.

This CDR3 is CSGLAGNEQFF. CDR3 coding DNA: TGCAGCGGACTAGCGGGCAATGAGCAGTTCTTC. This chain links TRBV20-1 with TRBJ2-1; 11 bases line up with TRBD2. CDR1 and CDR2 (germline): DFQATT, SNEGSKA (reference sequence). The CDR3 has 11 residues.

In this sample, this clonotype turned up many times. The gene calls are TRBV7-9 and TRBJ1-1, with D unclear. This CDR3 has 11 amino acids. CDR1 SEHNR and CDR2 FQNEAQ come from the germline V gene (reference sequence). V lost 7 bases and J 3 bases, leaving 6 bases between the germline ends. CDR3 DNA: TGTGCCAGCACACAAGACACTGAAGCTTTCTTT. Its protein product is CASTQDTEAFF.

This clonotype was found many times. This rearrangement joins TRBV28 to TRBJ2-3; unclear D gene. Trimming stripped 4 bases from V and 3 bases from J, with 8 bases between. CDR3 length: 13 residues. In germline, CDR1 is MDHEN, CDR2 SYDVKM. CDR3 sequence (DNA): TGTGCCAGCAGTTCTCTTCCAACAGATACGCAGTATTTT. Residues: CASSSLPTDTQYF.

Remarks on this clonotype: A much larger clonotype is one base distant, so this may be a read error. The chain combines TRBV6-1 with TRBJ2-1; D remains ambiguous. V was pared by 3 bases and J by 12 bases, with 15 bases between. The germline V gene has CDR1 MNHNS and CDR2 SASEGT. The CDR3 extends over 13 amino acids. The CDR3 loop is CASSDRDPYGQFF. The CDR3 DNA follows: TGTGCCAGCAGTGACCGAGATCCTTATGGGCAGTTCTTC.

This clonotype was seen ten or more times. The rearrangement uses TRBV15 and TRBJ2-4; 8 bases align to TRBD1. The CDR3 is 17 residues long. Germline CDR1 LNHNV, CDR2 YYDKDF (reference sequence). The V gene end was trimmed by 2 bases and the J gene end by 6 bases; junction bases not matched to a gene: 12. Here the CDR3 reads CATSRNTPRQGTNIQYF. The DNA of the CDR3 is TGTGCCACCAGCAGAAATACGCCCCGACAGGGGACAAACATTCAGTACTTC. The full variable domain, in which reference TRBV15 and TRBJ2-4 provide the parts outside the CDR3, is DAMVIQNPRYQVTQFGKPVTLSCSQTLNHNVMYWYQQKSSQAPKLLFHYYDKDFNNEADTPDNFQSRRPNTSFCFLDIRSPGLGDTAMYLCATSRNTPRQGTNIQYFGAGTRLSVL.

The genes are TRBV6-2 or TRBV6-3 and TRBJ1-4; D unresolved. The CDR3 spans 14 residues. The V end was cut by 2 bases, the J end by 0 bases, with 4 bases between. CDR1 and CDR2 (germline): MNHEY, SVGEGT. In nucleotides, the CDR3 is TGTGCCAGCAGTTACGGTACAACTAATGAAAAACTGTTTTTT. It codes for CASSYGTTNEKLFF.